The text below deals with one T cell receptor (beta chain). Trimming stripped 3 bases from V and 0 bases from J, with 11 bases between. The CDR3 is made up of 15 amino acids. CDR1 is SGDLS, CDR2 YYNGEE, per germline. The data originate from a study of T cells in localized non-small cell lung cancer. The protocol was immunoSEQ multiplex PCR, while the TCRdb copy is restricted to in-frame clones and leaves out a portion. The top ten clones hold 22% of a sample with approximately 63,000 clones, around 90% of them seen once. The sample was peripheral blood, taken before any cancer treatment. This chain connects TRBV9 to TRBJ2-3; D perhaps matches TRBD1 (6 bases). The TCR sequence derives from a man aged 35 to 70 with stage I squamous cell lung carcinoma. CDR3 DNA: TGTGCCAGCAGCGAACAGGGTGAGAGCACAGATACGCAGTATTTT. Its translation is CASSEQGESTDTQYF. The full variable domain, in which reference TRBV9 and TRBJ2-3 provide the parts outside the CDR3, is DSGVTQTPKHLITATGQRVTLRCSPRSGDLSVYWYQQSLDQGLQFLIQYYNGEERAKGNILERFSAQQFPDLHSELNLSSLELGDSALYFCASSEQGESTDTQYFGPGTRLTVL.